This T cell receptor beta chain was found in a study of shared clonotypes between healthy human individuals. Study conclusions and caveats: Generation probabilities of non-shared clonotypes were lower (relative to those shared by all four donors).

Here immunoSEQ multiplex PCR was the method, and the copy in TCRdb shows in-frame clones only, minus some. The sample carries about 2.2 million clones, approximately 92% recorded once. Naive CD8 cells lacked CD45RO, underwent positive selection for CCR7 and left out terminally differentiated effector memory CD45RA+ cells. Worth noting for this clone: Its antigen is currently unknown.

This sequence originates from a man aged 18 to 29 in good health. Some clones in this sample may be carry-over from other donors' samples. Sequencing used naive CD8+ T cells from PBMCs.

CDR3 loop: CASSAQPRTHEQYF. The CDR3, as DNA: TGTGCCAGCAGCGCCCAACCGAGGACCCACGAGCAGTACTTC. The chain recombines TRBV6-5 with TRBJ2-7; the D is unclear. The CDR3 contains 14 residues. Trimming left V 6 bases short and J 5 bases short, with 17 bases between. Germline CDR1 reads MNHEY; CDR2 reads SVGAGI.